This T cell receptor (beta chain) was found in a study of control samples from healthy donors and cancer patients. The data were produced by immunoSEQ multiplex PCR, yet TCRdb's version contains in-frame clones alone and is incomplete. The sample has 400,000 to 500,000 clones, over 75% seen once. CDR1 is SGHVS, CDR2 FNYEAQ, per germline. There are 11 residues in the CDR3. The ends were cut back, 1 base at V and 7 bases at J, with 2 bases in the middle. The specimen sequenced was PBMCs. The source of this sequence is a man aged 40-49 years with head and neck cancer. The V gene is TRBV7-6, the J gene TRBJ2-1; D is undetermined. CDR3 sequence: CASSLENEQFF. The CDR3 coding sequence is TGTGCCAGCAGCTTAGAAAATGAGCAGTTCTTC.